The 22 T cell receptor beta chains presented below share a single source sample, sequenced in a study of human T cells and chemical hapten exposure. The time point denotes: patch test 2, 6 weeks after DPC sensitization. Treatment here: therapeutic diphenylcyclopropenone sensitization with weekly scalp DPC. One entry per CDR3 protein, called by TCRdb with MiXCR from the RACE reads. This sample has 110,000 or so distinct CDR3 sequences; 9.2% occur once, and the top ten carry approximately 3%. The starting material was whole blood, obtained in connection with sensitization to the hapten diphenylcyclopropenone (DPC). These receptors were collected from a woman between 40 and 55 years old with alopecia areata. Some clones in this sample may be carry-over from other donors' samples.

This clonotype was detected ten times or more. The CDR3 protein is CASSSQGANTEAFF. The CDR3 DNA sequence: TGTGCCAGCAGCTCACAGGGGGCGAACACTGAAGCTTTCTTT. This chain connects TRBV7-3 to TRBJ1-1, with 9 bases that match TRBD1. Germline CDR1 is SGHTA and CDR2 is FQGTGA. This CDR3 contains 14 residues. V lost 4 bases, J lost 1 base, and 1 base stayed unmatched.

This clonotype was found a few times. The chain recombines TRBV29-1 with TRBJ2-7, with TRBD2 matching 13 bases. J lost 0 bases, V lost 7 bases, and 9 bases had no gene match. This CDR3 has 16 amino acids. Germline V gene lookup returns CDR1 SQVTM and CDR2 ANQGSEA. The CDR3 loop reads CSEKGLAGVHSYEQYF. The CDR3 DNA is TGCAGCGAAAAAGGACTAGCGGGGGTTCACTCCTACGAGCAGTACTTC.

The V gene is TRBV7-9, the J gene TRBJ1-2; no clear D. V gave up 5 bases and J gave up 0 bases, with 10 bases separating them. The CDR3 is 14 amino acids. Germline CDR1 is SEHNR and CDR2 is FQNEAQ (reference sequence). The CDR3 region has the DNA TGTGCCAGCAGCAAGACTCCAGCTAACTATGGCTACACCTTC. Translated, it gives CASSKTPANYGYTF.

In its sample, this clonotype was seen a few times. The chain recombines TRBV4-2 with TRBJ2-1; 8 bases map to TRBD2. Germline V gives CDR1 LGHNA, CDR2 YNFKEQ. This CDR3 spans 17 amino acids. Losses at the gene ends were 0 bases for V and 2 bases for J; bases not matched to a gene: 6. CDR3 loop: CASSQEGPGGTYNEQFF. The CDR3 bases are TGTGCCAGCAGCCAAGAGGGACCGGGAGGGACCTACAATGAGCAGTTCTTC.

The table lists this clonotype with a few counts. The chain uses TRBV7-9 and TRBJ2-4; D possibly uses TRBD1 or TRBD2 (6 bases each). From germline, CDR1 is SEHNR and CDR2 FQNEAQ (reference sequence). V lost 4 bases and J 3 bases, leaving 19 bases between the germline ends. The CDR3 extends over 17 amino acids. The CDR3 is CASSSTSGGYVKNIQYF. The CDR3 DNA reads as TGTGCCAGCAGCTCCACCTCCGGGGGCTATGTCAAAAACATTCAGTACTTC.

This clonotype was seen more than once but under ten times. The chain couples TRBV7-3 to TRBJ2-3; D is perhaps TRBD1 (5 bases). There are 14 residues in the CDR3. Germline V gene sequence: CDR1 SGHTA, CDR2 FQGTGA. Trimming took off 5 bases at V and 2 bases at J, with 11 bases between the two ends. CDR3 nucleotides: TGTGCCAGCAGCATCCTGACAGCCACAGATACGCAGTATTTT. It yields the protein CASSILTATDTQYF.

V and J are TRBV2 and TRBJ2-3; 8 positions agree with TRBD1. This CDR3 spans 13 amino acids. Unmatched junction bases numbered 2, after V lost 6 bases and J lost 3 bases. CDR1 is SNHLY and CDR2 is FYNNEI in the germline V gene. The CDR3 coding sequence is TGTGCCAGCAGGGACAGGGCGACAGATACGCAGTATTTT. Translating it yields CASRDRATDTQYF.

This clonotype showed up just a few times. The chain employs TRBV6-6 and TRBJ1-2, with TRBD1 identical over 7 bases. The CDR3 totals 16 residues. Trimming removed 7 bases from V and 1 base from J; junction bases left unmatched: 12. CDR1 is MNHNY, CDR2 SVGAGI, per germline (reference sequence). The CDR3 nucleotides read TGTGCCAGCAATTTAGGGAGGGGGCGAATTAACTATGGCTACACCTTC. This sequence encodes CASNLGRGRINYGYTF.

This clonotype came up many times. The chain recombines TRBV5-4 with TRBJ1-2; D is unresolved. CDR3 length equals 14 residues. Germline lookup yields CDR1 SGHNT and CDR2 YYREEE (reference sequence). With 0 bases removed from V and 8 bases from J, the gap between germline ends came to 14 bases. CDR3 in DNA: TGTGCCAGCAGCTTGGGGGTCCTGGAGAACGGCTACACCTTC. Translated: CASSLGVLENGYTF.

This clonotype was seen many times. The chain combines TRBV5-1 with TRBJ1-2; tentative D call: TRBD1 (6 bases). The CDR3 is 15 residues long. Germline CDR1 SGHRS, CDR2 YFSETQ. Trimming cost V 4 bases and J 0 bases, with 13 bases left between them. Here the CDR3 DNA reads TGCGCCAGCAGCGACAGGACAGACACTAACTATGGCTACACCTTC. Its translation: CASSDRTDTNYGYTF.

This clonotype turned up a few times. This chain links TRBV4-3 with TRBJ1-1, with 8 positions matching TRBD1. The CDR3 length is 17 residues. CDR1 and CDR2 (germline): LGHNA, YSLEER. Germline trimming cut 0 bases from V and 0 bases from J; bases unmatched to any gene: 6. For the CDR3, the DNA is TGCGCCAGCAGCCAAGATTCCCCAGGGGGCATGAACACTGAAGCTTTCTTT. This translates into CASSQDSPGGMNTEAFF.

The rearrangement links TRBV28 to TRBJ1-6; the D is unclear. V lost 6 bases to trimming and J lost 2 bases, with 8 bases between them. Germline V gene data show CDR1 as MDHEN and CDR2 as SYDVKM. The CDR3 runs 14 residues. This CDR3 reads CASSTPTYNSPLHF. For the CDR3, the DNA is TGTGCCAGCAGCACCCCAACCTATAATTCACCCCTCCACTTT.

This clonotype was counted many times. J is TRBJ1-3 and V is TRBV10-2, with no clear D. The length of the CDR3 is 13 residues. V was pared by 5 bases and J by 0 bases, with 5 bases between. Germline values: CDR1 WSHSY, CDR2 SAAADI. The CDR3 loop is CASSLLSGNTIYF. For the CDR3, the DNA is TGCGCCAGCAGTTTACTCTCTGGAAACACCATATATTTT.

This clonotype occurred many times. The chain combines TRBV12-3 or TRBV12-4 with TRBJ1-2, with 12 bases fitting TRBD1. J gave up 7 bases and V 2 bases, and 11 bases lay outside the gene matches. The CDR3 covers 17 residues. The CDR3 DNA reads TGTGCCAGCAGTTTAAGGGGACAGGGGGCCCCTATGGCTGGCTACACCTTC. It translates to CASSLRGQGAPMAGYTF.

This clonotype was counted at least ten times. The V and J genes are TRBV4-2 and TRBJ1-2; TRBD1 agrees at 7 bases. Germline V gene data show CDR1 as LGHNA and CDR2 as YNFKEQ. This CDR3 contains 17 residues. Losses at the gene ends were 1 base for V and 3 bases for J; bases not matched to a gene: 11. CDR3 in amino acids: CASSQGFVQGDDYGYTF. DNA of the CDR3: TGTGCCAGCAGCCAAGGGTTCGTGCAGGGGGACGACTATGGCTACACCTTC.

This clonotype was seen more than once but under ten times. The chain employs TRBV5-1 and TRBJ1-2, with a possible D match to TRBD1 (5 bases). The germline CDR1 and CDR2 sequences are SGHRS and YFSETQ. V dropped 4 bases and J dropped 2 bases, with 18 bases sitting between them. This CDR3 region has 16 residues. The CDR3 here is CASSIGDLPGNYGYTF. The CDR3 DNA reads as TGCGCCAGCAGCATTGGGGACTTACCCGGGAACTATGGCTACACCTTC.

The chain combines TRBV20-1 with TRBJ2-2, with a weak D call TRBD2 (6 bases). Germline V lookup: CDR1 DFQATT, CDR2 SNEGSKA (reference sequence). This CDR3 region has 15 residues. CDR3 residues: CSAPSALLGTGELFF. The DNA for the CDR3 is TGCAGCGCCCCTAGCGCACTCTTGGGCACCGGGGAGCTGTTTTTT.

This clonotype was counted many times. The J gene is TRBJ2-3, the V gene TRBV27; 8 bases agree with TRBD2. Germline-derived CDR1 and CDR2 are MNHEY and SMNVEV (reference sequence). With V trimmed by 6 bases and J by 6 bases, 11 bases remained unmatched. The CDR3 has 15 amino acids. Here the CDR3 reads CASSPLRGGSDTQYF. CDR3 in DNA: TGTGCCAGCAGCCCCCTGCGCGGGGGGTCGGATACGCAGTATTTT.

The chain recombines TRBV29-1 with TRBJ1-5; D is unresolved. The CDR3 covers 13 residues. V was pared by 3 bases and J by 0 bases, with 6 bases between. The germline V gene encodes CDR1 SQVTM and CDR2 ANQGSEA. In DNA, the CDR3 is TGCAGCGTTGAGGTTAATAGCAATCAGCCCCAGCATTTT. It specifies CSVEVNSNQPQHF.

This clonotype was recorded a few times. This sequence joins TRBV4-1 and TRBJ1-3, with unresolved D. The germline gives CDR1 MGHRA, CDR2 YSYEKL. This CDR3 is 17 amino acids long. Trimming stripped 4 bases from V and 0 bases from J, with 16 bases between. CDR3 region: CASSLSTFPDSGNTIYF. The CDR3 DNA follows: TGCGCCAGCAGCCTATCGACATTCCCAGACTCTGGAAACACCATATATTTT.

DNA of the CDR3: TGTGCCAGCAGTCCACCGGGACAAGGAAATGAAAAACTGTTTTTT. Translating gives CASSPPGQGNEKLFF. V gene TRBV6-6 combines with J gene TRBJ1-4; perhaps TRBD1 as D (6 bases). The CDR3 contains 15 residues. Looked up from germline, CDR1 is MNHNY and CDR2 is SVGAGI (reference sequence). V was pared by 5 bases and J by 5 bases, with 15 bases between.

This clonotype has only a few counts. The chain is built from TRBV7-2 and TRBJ2-7; 8 bases align to TRBD2. This CDR3 spans 14 amino acids. The germline gives CDR1 SGHTA, CDR2 FQGNSA. V lost 1 base and J lost 2; bases outside the gene matches: 1. The CDR3 DNA is TGTGCCAGCAGCTTAGAACTAGCGGCCTACGAGCAGTACTTC. Encoded protein: CASSLELAAYEQYF.